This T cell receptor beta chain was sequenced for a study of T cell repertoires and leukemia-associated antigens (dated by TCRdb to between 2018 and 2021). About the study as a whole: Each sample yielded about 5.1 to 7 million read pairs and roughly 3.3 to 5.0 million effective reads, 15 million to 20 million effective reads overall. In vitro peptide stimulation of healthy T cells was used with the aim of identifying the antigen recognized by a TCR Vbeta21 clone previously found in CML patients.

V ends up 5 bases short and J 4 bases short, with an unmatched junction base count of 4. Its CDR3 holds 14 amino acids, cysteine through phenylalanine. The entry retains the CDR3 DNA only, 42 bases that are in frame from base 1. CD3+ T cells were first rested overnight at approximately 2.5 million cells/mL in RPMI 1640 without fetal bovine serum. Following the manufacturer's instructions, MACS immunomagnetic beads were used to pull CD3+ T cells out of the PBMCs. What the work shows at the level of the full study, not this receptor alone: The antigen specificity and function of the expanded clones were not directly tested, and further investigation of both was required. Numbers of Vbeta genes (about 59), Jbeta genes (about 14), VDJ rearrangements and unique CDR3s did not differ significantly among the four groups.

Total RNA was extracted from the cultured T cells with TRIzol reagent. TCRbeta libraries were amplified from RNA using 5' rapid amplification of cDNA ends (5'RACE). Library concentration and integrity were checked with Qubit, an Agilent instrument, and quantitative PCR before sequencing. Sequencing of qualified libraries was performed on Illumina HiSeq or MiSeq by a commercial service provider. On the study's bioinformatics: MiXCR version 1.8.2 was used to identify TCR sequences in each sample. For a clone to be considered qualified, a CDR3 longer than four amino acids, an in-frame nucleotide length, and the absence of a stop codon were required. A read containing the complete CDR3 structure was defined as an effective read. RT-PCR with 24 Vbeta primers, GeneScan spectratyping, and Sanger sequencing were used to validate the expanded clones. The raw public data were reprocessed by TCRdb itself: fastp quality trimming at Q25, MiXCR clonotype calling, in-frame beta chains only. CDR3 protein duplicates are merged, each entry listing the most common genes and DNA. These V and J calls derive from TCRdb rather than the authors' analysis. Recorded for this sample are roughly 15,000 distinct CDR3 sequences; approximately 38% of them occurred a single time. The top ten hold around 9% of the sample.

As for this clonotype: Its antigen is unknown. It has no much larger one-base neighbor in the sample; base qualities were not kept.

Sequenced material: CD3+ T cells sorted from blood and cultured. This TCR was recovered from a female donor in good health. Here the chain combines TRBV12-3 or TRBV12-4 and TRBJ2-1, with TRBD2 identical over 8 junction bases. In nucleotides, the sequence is TGTGCCAGCAGTCGGGCTAGCGGGTACAATGAGCAGTTCTTC. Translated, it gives CASSRASGYNEQFF.